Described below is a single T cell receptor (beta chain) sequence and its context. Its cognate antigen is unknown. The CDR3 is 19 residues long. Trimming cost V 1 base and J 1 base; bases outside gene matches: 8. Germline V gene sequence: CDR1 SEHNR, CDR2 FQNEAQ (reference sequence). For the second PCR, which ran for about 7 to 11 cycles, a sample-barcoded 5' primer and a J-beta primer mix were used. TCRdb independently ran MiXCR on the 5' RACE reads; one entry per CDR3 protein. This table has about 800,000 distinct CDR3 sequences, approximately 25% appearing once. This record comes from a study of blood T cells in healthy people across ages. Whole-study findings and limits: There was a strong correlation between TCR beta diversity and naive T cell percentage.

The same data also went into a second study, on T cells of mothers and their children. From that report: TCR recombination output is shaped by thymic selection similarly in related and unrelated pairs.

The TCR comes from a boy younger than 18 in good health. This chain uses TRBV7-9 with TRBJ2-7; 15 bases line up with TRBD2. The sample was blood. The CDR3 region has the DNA TGTGCCAGCAGCTTAGGCGGACTAGCGGGGGGGCCGGAGTCCTACGAGCAGTACTTC. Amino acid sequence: CASSLGGLAGGPESYEQYF. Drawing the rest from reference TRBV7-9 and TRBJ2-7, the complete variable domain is DTGVSQNPRHKITKRGQNVTFRCDPISEHNRLYWYRQTLGQGPEFLTYFQNEAQLEKSRLLSDRFSAERPKGSFSTLEIQRTEQGDSAMYLCASSLGGLAGGPESYEQYFGPGTRLTVT.